Listed below are T cell receptor beta chains from one sample, sequenced in a study of CD8 T cells in Susac syndrome. In TCRdb, the immunoSEQ multiplex PCR reads were re-called with MiXCR into one record per CDR3 protein. The sample consists of some 400,000 distinct CDR3 sequences, more than 80% of them appearing once. The sequenced material came from CD8+ T cells from PBMCs. These receptors came from a human donor with multiple sclerosis. Both conserved end residues are part of each CDR3. Fields, in order: V gene, clone size, J gene, D gene, CDR3 length, CDR3 DNA, CDR3 protein. The D gene is left open where the match is weak. Not all rows give a size; the values are once, few, many and, for expanded clones, a class.

>TRBV28|.|TRBJ1-1|.|12
TGTGCCAGCAGTCTTCCTGAGGGTGGAGCTTTCTTT
CASSLPEGGAFF
>TRBV4-1|.|TRBJ1-5|.|13
TGCGCCAGCAGCCAAGATCGGGAGCAGCCCCAGCATTTT
CASSQDREQPQHF
>TRBV2|.|TRBJ1-5|.|14
TGTGCCAGCAGTGGAACAGGTCTCCGTCAGCCCCAGCATTTT
CASSGTGLRQPQHF
>TRBV20-1|.|TRBJ1-1|.|12
TGCAGTGCTTCAAAATGGGACACTGAAGCTTTCTTT
CSASKWDTEAFF
>TRBV7-9|.|TRBJ2-7|TRBD1|14
TGTGCCAGCAGCCCTCGGGACAGTACCTACGAGCAGTACTTC
CASSPRDSTYEQYF
>TRBV30|.|TRBJ2-2|.|12
TGTGCCTGGCTTGCCGCGTACGGGGAGCTGTTTTTT
CAWLAAYGELFF
>TRBV6-1|few|TRBJ1-2|.|15
TGTGCCAGCAGTGAAGAGGTGGGGGCTAACTATGGCTACACCTTC
CASSEEVGANYGYTF
>TRBV7-7|.|TRBJ2-3|.|16
TGTGCTAGCAGCTTAGGTTCAGGGGCCGAGACAGATACGCAGTATTTT
CASSLGSGAETDTQYF
>TRBV27|.|TRBJ2-7|TRBD2|15
TGTGCCAGCAGTTTAGCTAGCGGGCTCCCCTACGAGCAGTACTTC
CASSLASGLPYEQYF
>TRBV10-3|.|TRBJ2-7|.|13
TGTGCCATCAGTGAGTCTGTGACCTACGAGCAGTACTTC
CAISESVTYEQYF
>TRBV5-1|.|TRBJ1-1|.|13
TGCGCCAGCAGCTCGTTCGGGGGGGAAGAAGCTTTCTTT
CASSSFGGEEAFF
>TRBV3-1|.|TRBJ2-7|TRBD2|14
TGTGCCAGCAGCCTTCTAGCGGACTTCTACGAGCAGTACTTC
CASSLLADFYEQYF
>TRBV7-9|.|TRBJ2-7|TRBD2|14
TGTGCCAGCAGCCCGGGACTAGCGGAGAGCGAGCAGTACTTC
CASSPGLAESEQYF
>TRBV29-1|.|TRBJ1-2|.|13
TGCAGCGTCAGGTGGGACTCGAACTATGGCTACACCTTC
CSVRWDSNYGYTF
>TRBV25-1|.|TRBJ1-2|.|19
TGTGCCAGCAGTGAGGCTTGGGTGGGCAGCGCCGCAAATCGGGATGGCTACACCTTC
CASSEAWVGSAANRDGYTF
>TRBV7-6|.|TRBJ1-2|TRBD1|13
TGTGCCAGCAGCGGAGGGACAGCGTGGGGCTACACCTTC
CASSGGTAWGYTF
>TRBV7-9|.|TRBJ1-1|.|15
TGTGCCAGCAGCCTAACGGGTGACGGGATCACTGAAGCTTTCTTT
CASSLTGDGITEAFF
>TRBV7-9|.|TRBJ2-3|.|16
TGTGCCAGCAGCTTATTTGGTAAAGACCCCACAGATACGCAGTATTTT
CASSLFGKDPTDTQYF
>TRBV4-1|once|TRBJ1-2|TRBD1|12
TGCGCCAGCAGCCAAACAGGGGCTGGCTACACCTTC
CASSQTGAGYTF
>TRBV4-1|once|TRBJ1-1|TRBD1|16
TGCGCCAGCAGCCAAGAGTCGGGACAGGCGAACACTGAAGCTTTCTTT
CASSQESGQANTEAFF
>TRBV19|.|TRBJ2-5|.|13
TGTGCCAGTAGGAACCGGGACAAAGAGACCCAGTACTTC
CASRNRDKETQYF
>TRBV9|few|TRBJ2-2|.|12
TGTGCCAGCAGCGTAGTTACCGGGGAGCTGTTTTTT
CASSVVTGELFF
>TRBV7-6|.|TRBJ1-1|.|14
TGTGCCAGCAGCTTAGAAGGGGGGAGCCCTGAAGCTTTCTTT
CASSLEGGSPEAFF
>TRBV7-3|.|TRBJ1-1|.|13
TGTGCCAGCAGCCGTACCCAGGGTACTGAAGCTTTCTTT
CASSRTQGTEAFF
>TRBV29-1|.|TRBJ2-7|.|14
TGCAGCGTTGAATGGGCAGGGGGAGGGTACGAGCAGTACTTC
CSVEWAGGGYEQYF
>TRBV6-5|.|TRBJ1-1|.|15
TGTGCCAGCAGATTTGGGCTAGCTCTGAACACTGAAGCTTTCTTT
CASRFGLALNTEAFF
>TRBV20-1|.|TRBJ2-2|.|12
TGCAGTGCCCACCAGAACACCGGGGAGCTGTTTTTT
CSAHQNTGELFF
>TRBV27|.|TRBJ2-7|.|14
TGTGCCAGCAGTTCGGCGACTAGACTCTACGAGCAGTACTTC
CASSSATRLYEQYF
>TRBV12-3/TRBV12-4|.|TRBJ1-5|.|14
TGTGCCAGCTCGAGACGGGCCATGCGAGATACGCAGCATTTT
CASSRRAMRDTQHF
>TRBV6-1|.|TRBJ2-7|.|15
TGTGCCAGCACTCCCCCAAGGACCCTCGCCTACGAGCAGTACTTC
CASTPPRTLAYEQYF
>TRBV7-9|once|TRBJ1-1|.|16
TGTGCCAGCAGCTTAGCGACACGGGGCCTTAATCGACAGTCTTTCTTT
CASSLATRGLNRQSFF
>TRBV4-1|.|TRBJ2-2|TRBD2|19
TGCGCCAGCAGCCAACCACTAGCGGGGGCGACCCCGAACACCGGGGAGCTGTTTTTT
CASSQPLAGATPNTGELFF
>TRBV19|.|TRBJ1-1|.|14
TGTGCCTCCTCAGCAGGGAGTTTTATCACTGAAGCTTTCTTT
CASSAGSFITEAFF
>TRBV29-1|.|TRBJ2-1|TRBD2|12
TGCAGCGTCGAAGGACTAGCGAGTGAGCAGTTCTTC
CSVEGLASEQFF
>TRBV28|once|TRBJ1-2|TRBD1|14
TGTGCCAGCAACATCCCCGGACAGGCTTATGGCTACACCTTC
CASNIPGQAYGYTF
>TRBV28|.|TRBJ2-5|TRBD2|15
TGTGCCAGCGCGGGACTAGCGGAAATTGCAGAGACCCAGTACTTC
CASAGLAEIAETQYF
>TRBV19|.|TRBJ1-1|.|17
TGTGCCAGTAGTATTACAGGGTTTGACGAGTTCGGAGCTGAAGCTTTCTTT
CASSITGFDEFGAEAFF
>TRBV4-1|.|TRBJ1-1|.|13
TGCGCCAGCGGCATGATGGGCTCCACTGAAGCTTTCTTT
CASGMMGSTEAFF
>TRBV2|.|TRBJ2-3|.|17
TGTGCCAGCAGTGGCCCGACAGGATTTGTTGGAACAGATACGCAGTATTTT
CASSGPTGFVGTDTQYF
>TRBV20-1|.|TRBJ2-1|TRBD2|14
TGCAGTGCCCGGATACCGGGACTATACAATGAGCAGTTCTTC
CSARIPGLYNEQFF
>TRBV5-1|.|TRBJ2-7|TRBD1|14
TGCGCCAGCAGCCCTGACAGGGGGGAATACGAGCAGTACTTC
CASSPDRGEYEQYF
>TRBV27|.|TRBJ2-5|.|14
TGTGCCAGCAGACACGACAGGTACCAAGAGACCCAGTACTTC
CASRHDRYQETQYF
>TRBV6-5|few|TRBJ2-1|.|15
TGTGCCAGCAGTTACTCCGGGACTGTATACAATGAGCAGTTCTTC
CASSYSGTVYNEQFF
>TRBV28|.|TRBJ2-1|.|17
TGTGCCAGCAGTTTCCCCAGCAGCCTGAGCTCCTACAATGAGCAGTTCTTC
CASSFPSSLSSYNEQFF
>TRBV30|.|TRBJ2-7|.|13
TGTGCCTGGAGTCCCATGAGCTCCTACGAGCAGTACTTC
CAWSPMSSYEQYF
>TRBV7-9|once|TRBJ2-1|.|10
TGTGCAAGTCGCCCCCCCGGGACCCTTTTC
CASRPPGTLF
>TRBV29-1|.|TRBJ2-7|.|13
TGCAGCGTCTCGACGACTGACCCCTACGAGCAGTACTTC
CSVSTTDPYEQYF
>TRBV19|few|TRBJ2-7|.|15
TGTGCCAGTAGTCCCCGGACGGGGCCCTCCTACGAGCAGTACTTC
CASSPRTGPSYEQYF
>TRBV30|.|TRBJ1-2|.|13
TGTGCCTACGACCTGGGTCCTGGCTATGGCTACACCTTC
CAYDLGPGYGYTF
>TRBV27|.|TRBJ2-7|TRBD1|15
TGTGCCAGCAGCTGGACAGGGGGGATATCCTACGAGCAGTACTTC
CASSWTGGISYEQYF
>TRBV5-1|.|TRBJ1-2|.|18
TGCGCCAGCCGGGCTGTGGGGACATGGAAAGAAGATAACTATGGCTACACCTTC
CASRAVGTWKEDNYGYTF
>TRBV27|.|TRBJ1-1|TRBD1|17
TGTGCCAGTATACCAATCGGACAGGGGCCCATGAACACTGAAGCTTTCTTT
CASIPIGQGPMNTEAFF
>TRBV5-1|.|TRBJ1-2|.|15
TGCGCCAGCAGCACTCGGACAGAGGATTACTATGGCTACACCTTC
CASSTRTEDYYGYTF
>TRBV6-2/TRBV6-3|.|TRBJ2-2|.|16
TGTGCCAGCAACTACAGGGCTAGCGGAGACACCGGGGAGCTGTTTTTT
CASNYRASGDTGELFF
>TRBV6-5|.|TRBJ2-2|.|13
TGTGCCAGCAGTTTTAACAAGTTCGGGGAGCTGTTTTTT
CASSFNKFGELFF
>TRBV30|.|TRBJ1-3|.|13
TGTGCCTGGAGTGTACGAAGTGGAAACACCATATATTTT
CAWSVRSGNTIYF
>TRBV30|.|TRBJ2-1|.|13
TGTGCCTGGAGTGAAGGGCTTAACAATGAGCAGTTCTTC
CAWSEGLNNEQFF
>TRBV5-6|.|TRBJ2-3|.|19
TGTGCCAGCAGCTTGGGTGTTGGTACAATAGAGCCTAGCACAGATACGCAGTATTTT
CASSLGVGTIEPSTDTQYF
>TRBV12-3/TRBV12-4|.|TRBJ2-7|.|14
TGTGCCAGCAGTTTTGGCCTTGGGATCTACGAGCAGTACTTC
CASSFGLGIYEQYF